The source of this T cell receptor beta chain is a study of T cell repertoires in cytomegalovirus infection. Study results and caveats: The ex vivo response was dominated by HLA-C-restricted CMV-specific TCR beta clonotypes.

TCRdb ran MiXCR on the reads and lists one entry per CDR3 protein. The sample carries 200,000 to 300,000 distinct CDR3 sequences, about 13% recorded once. Germline V gene lookup returns CDR1 SGHTA and CDR2 FQGNSA. V lost 7 bases and J lost 6, with 14 bases in between. The CDR3 has 13 residues. This clonotype was recorded at least ten times. The antigen is undetermined. Sequences were obtained from PBMCs. This sequence joins TRBV7-2 and TRBJ2-3; D perhaps matches TRBD1 (6 bases). This receptor was obtained from a human donor in good health (CMV status not recorded). Some clones in this sample may be carry-over from other donors' samples. The CDR3 DNA sequence: TGTGCCAGCAAAACGACAGGCTGGGATACGCAGTATTTT. Protein sequence: CASKTTGWDTQYF. The full variable domain, rest sourced from reference TRBV7-2 and TRBJ2-3, is GAGVSQSPSNKVTEKGKDVELRCDPISGHTALYWYRQSLGQGLEFLIYFQGNSAPDKSGLPSDRFSAERTGGSVSTLTIQRTQQEDSAVYLCASKTTGWDTQYFGPGTRLTVL.